Listed here is a single T cell receptor (beta chain). The antigen remains unidentified. The observed sequence ends 3 residues before the CDR3 terminus, with the missing tail filled in from the germline J gene. The data derive from a study of T cells in women clearing cervical HPV infection. About the research overall: Blood came at first lesion visit for cases, post-clearance for controls. Points from the study as a whole: Controls had more TRBV6-7 (around 0.15%) than cases (about 0.11%). Effector/memory and HPV-specific T cells were not isolated, and association timing is unknown.

There are 14 residues in the CDR3. The V end lost 1 base, the J end lost 2 bases, and 11 bases lay between the germline ends. CDR1 and CDR2 (germline): GTSNPN, SVGIG (reference sequence). TCR beta CDR3 amplified by multiplex PCR from approximately 1,100 ng genomic DNA. Assay used: immunoSEQ multiplex PCR; TCRdb lists only in-frame clones, some missing. This sample's table reports approximately 32,000 clones. The clonotype was recovered from a woman aged 18-70 years with a cervical HPV16 infection that either progressed to CIN3+ or cleared (not recorded which). The chain uses TRBV30 and TRBJ1-2; D perhaps matches TRBD1 (6 bases). Sequenced material: blood buffy coat. CDR3 in amino acids: CAWSEVQGNYGYTF. The sequenced CDR3 bases are TGTGCCTGGAGTGAGGTTCAGGGGAACTATGGC.